These T cell receptor beta chains were read from a single sample in a study of cytomegalovirus exposure and HLA in healthy donors. Clones were sequenced by immunoSEQ multiplex PCR, and TCRdb holds only the in-frame ones, with some missing. The sample consists of 110,000 to 150,000 clones, roughly 92% of them appearing once. Sequenced material: PBMCs. The receptors were gathered from a man aged 18-30 years in good health and CMV-seronegative. The CDR3 runs from the conserved cysteine through the conserved F or W. D genes are given only for firm matches. Rows may omit the clone size; those that give it use once, few, many or a size class.

length	size	D	J	V	CDR3	DNA
12	NA	NA	TRBJ2-1	TRBV27	CASSRTGTEQFF	TGTGCCAGCAGTCGGACCGGGACAGAGCAGTTCTTC
12	NA	NA	TRBJ2-1	TRBV5-4	CASSAGGNEQFF	TGTGCCAGCAGCGCCGGAGGGAATGAGCAGTTCTTC
14	NA	NA	TRBJ1-5	TRBV7-8	CASSLGGYNQPQHF	TGTGCCAGCAGCTTAGGGGGCTACAATCAGCCCCAGCATTTT
15	once	TRBD1	TRBJ1-2	TRBV11-2	CATRDSTWKVYGYTF	TGTGCCACCCGGGACAGCACGTGGAAAGTCTATGGCTACACCTTC
14	NA	NA	TRBJ2-2	TRBV5-1	CASSLWGETGELFF	TGCGCCAGCAGCTTGTGGGGGGAAACCGGGGAGCTGTTTTTT
15	few	NA	TRBJ1-2	TRBV6-5	CASSYSKMQGYGYTF	TGTGCCAGCAGTTACTCGAAAATGCAGGGATATGGCTACACCTTC
16	NA	TRBD1	TRBJ2-1	TRBV6-1	CASSEEGTGPYNEQFF	TGTGCCAGCAGTGAAGAAGGGACAGGGCCCTACAATGAGCAGTTCTTC
14	NA	NA	TRBJ2-1	TRBV30	CAWSVQIPNNEQFF	TGTGCCTGGAGTGTACAGATTCCCAACAATGAGCAGTTCTTC
11	NA	TRBD1	TRBJ2-7	TRBV30	CAGDRSYEQYF	TGTGCCGGGGACAGGTCCTACGAGCAGTACTTC
14	NA	NA	TRBJ1-2	TRBV11-2	CASSYKSGAKGYTF	TGTGCCAGCAGCTACAAGTCAGGGGCCAAGGGCTACACCTTC
14	NA	TRBD1	TRBJ1-2	TRBV6-5	CASSSVRDRVFYTF	TGTGCCAGCAGTTCCGTCCGAGACAGGGTATTTTACACCTTC
14	NA	TRBD2	TRBJ2-7	TRBV30	CAWRSSGATYEQYF	TGTGCCTGGAGGTCTAGCGGGGCCACCTACGAGCAGTACTTC
13	NA	NA	TRBJ2-7	TRBV14	CASSVQFQGEQYF	TGTGCCAGCAGCGTTCAATTTCAGGGCGAGCAGTACTTC
14	NA	TRBD1	TRBJ1-2	TRBV28	CASSSLTGLNGYTF	TGTGCCAGCAGTTCCTTGACAGGGTTAAATGGCTACACCTTC
14	NA	NA	TRBJ2-1	TRBV29-1	CSVEGQQAYNEQFF	TGCAGCGTTGAAGGGCAGCAGGCCTACAATGAGCAGTTCTTC
15	once	TRBD1	TRBJ1-5	TRBV19	CASSYRGGSNQPQHF	TGTGCCAGTAGTTACAGGGGAGGTAGCAATCAGCCCCAGCATTTT
16	NA	TRBD1	TRBJ2-2	TRBV7-3	CASSPRTGTSAGELFF	TGTGCCAGCAGCCCCCGGACAGGGACCAGCGCCGGGGAGCTGTTTTTT
15	NA	NA	TRBJ2-3	TRBV6-5	CASSYSTSGTDTQYF	TGTGCCAGCAGTTACTCGACCAGCGGGACAGATACGCAGTATTTT
15	NA	NA	TRBJ1-1	TRBV7-2	CASSSSQAPNTEAFF	TGTGCCAGCAGCTCGTCACAGGCACCGAACACTGAAGCTTTCTTT
14	NA	TRBD2	TRBJ2-5	TRBV9	CASSVGLAEETQYF	TGTGCCAGCAGCGTAGGGCTAGCGGAAGAGACCCAGTACTTC
14	NA	NA	TRBJ1-1	TRBV14	CASSPVTGTLEAFF	TGTGCCAGCAGTCCTGTGACAGGAACCCTTGAAGCTTTCTTT
21	NA	TRBD1	TRBJ1-5	TRBV27	CASSFFDAGGTGTYSNQPQHF	TGTGCCAGCAGTTTTTTTGATGCGGGCGGGACAGGGACGTATAGCAATCAGCCCCAGCATTTT
15	NA	NA	TRBJ1-1	TRBV5-4	CASSLVTLGNTEAFF	TGTGCCAGCAGCTTGGTGACCCTAGGAAACACTGAAGCTTTCTTT
15	once	NA	TRBJ2-5	TRBV7-5	CVSPNGGGGKETQYF	TGTGTCAGTCCCAATGGGGGCGGGGGAAAAGAGACCCAGTACTTC
15	NA	TRBD2	TRBJ2-1	TRBV27	CASSLRTGGGNEQFF	TGTGCCAGCAGTTTACGGACGGGAGGGGGTAATGAGCAGTTCTTC
15	NA	NA	TRBJ1-5	TRBV15	CATSPGSYSNQPQHF	TGTGCCACCAGCCCCGGGAGCTATAGCAATCAGCCCCAGCATTTT
18	once	NA	TRBJ2-1	TRBV18	CASSRSGGGPHSYNEQFF	TGTGCCAGCTCCCGTAGTGGGGGGGGGCCTCACTCCTACAATGAGCAGTTCTTC
15	NA	NA	TRBJ1-1	TRBV16	CASSHWGGGLPEAFF	TGTGCCAGCAGCCACTGGGGAGGGGGGCTACCTGAAGCTTTCTTT
15	NA	TRBD1	TRBJ2-1	TRBV5-4	CASRNPGQPRNEQFF	TGTGCCAGCAGAAACCCGGGACAGCCAAGGAATGAGCAGTTCTTC
14	NA	NA	TRBJ2-4	TRBV5-4	CASSLKGGKNIQYF	TGTGCCAGCAGCTTGAAAGGGGGCAAAAACATTCAGTACTTC
16	NA	NA	TRBJ2-3	TRBV7-6	CASSLDVGGSTDTQYF	TGTGCCAGCAGCTTAGACGTGGGGGGAAGCACAGATACGCAGTATTTT
14	NA	NA	TRBJ1-2	TRBV30	CAWSAGYTNYGYTF	TGTGCCTGGAGCGCAGGGTATACCAACTATGGCTACACCTTC
17	NA	TRBD1	TRBJ1-3	TRBV7-8	CASSIWDRGYTGNTIYF	TGTGCCAGCAGCATTTGGGACAGGGGATATACTGGAAACACCATATATTTT
15	NA	TRBD1	TRBJ2-7	TRBV5-1	CASSLVGTGGYEQYF	TGCGCCAGCAGCTTGGTTGGGACAGGGGGCTACGAGCAGTACTTC
16	NA	NA	TRBJ1-3	TRBV21-1	CASSNDRVSSGNTIYF	TGTGCCAGCAGCAACGACAGGGTAAGCTCTGGAAACACCATATATTTT
13	many	NA	TRBJ1-4	TRBV29-1	CSVTGTTNEKLFF	TGCAGCGTTACAGGGACGACTAATGAAAAACTGTTTTTT
14	NA	TRBD1	TRBJ2-2	TRBV27	CASTDRGTTGELFF	TGTGCCAGCACCGACAGGGGTACGACCGGGGAGCTGTTTTTT
17	NA	NA	TRBJ2-3	TRBV4-3	CASSPSPGDRRTDTQYF	TGCGCCAGCAGCCCTTCTCCCGGGGATCGGCGCACAGATACGCAGTATTTT
17	once	NA	TRBJ2-3	TRBV27	CASSLFGQPQGADTQYF	TGTGCCAGCAGTTTGTTCGGTCAGCCACAAGGAGCAGATACGCAGTATTTT
13	NA	TRBD2	TRBJ2-1	TRBV29-1	CSVGLAGVSEQFF	TGCAGCGTTGGACTAGCGGGAGTGTCTGAGCAGTTCTTC